This T cell receptor (beta chain) stems from a study of blood T cell repertoires in COVID-19. Overall study context: COVID-19 samples collected from the United States, Italy and Spain covered acute and convalescent phases. The cDNA or gDNA used as material had been derived from T cells, B-cell-depleted T cells, or PBMCs.

A few counts support this clone. The authors' processing: Estimation of nucleated cell counts was performed using reference gene primer amplification. The repertoire was sequenced with immunoSEQ multiplex PCR; TCRdb's copy has only in-frame clones and lacks some. The V and J calls and clone size come from that table; D and trimming were worked out from the DNA. The table records over 70,000 clones, 88% of them present only once. Germline assignment: CDR1 MDHEN and CDR2 SYDVKM. The CDR3 is 15 amino acids. V lost 2 bases and J lost 2, with 12 bases in between. The sequencing sample was made of peripheral blood. The receptor comes from a man aged 80 or over with acute or convalescent COVID-19. The chain uses TRBV28 and TRBJ1-2; a weak D match, TRBD1 (5 bases). Here the CDR3 DNA reads TGTGCCAGCAGTTTAATACCAGGGTGGAACTATGGCTACACCTTC. It translates to CASSLIPGWNYGYTF.